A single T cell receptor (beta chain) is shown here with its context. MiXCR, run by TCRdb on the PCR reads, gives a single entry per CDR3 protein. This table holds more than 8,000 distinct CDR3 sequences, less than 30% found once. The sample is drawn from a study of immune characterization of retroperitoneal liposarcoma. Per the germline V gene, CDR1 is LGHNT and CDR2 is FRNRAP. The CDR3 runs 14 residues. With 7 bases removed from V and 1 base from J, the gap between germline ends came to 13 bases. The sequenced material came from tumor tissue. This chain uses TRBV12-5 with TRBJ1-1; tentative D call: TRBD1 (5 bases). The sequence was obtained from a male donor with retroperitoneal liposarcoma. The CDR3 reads CASALGTANTEAFF. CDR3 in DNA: TGTGCTAGTGCCCTAGGGACGGCGAACACTGAAGCTTTCTTT.